Listed below are T cell receptor beta chains from one sample, sequenced in a study of early T cells in non-severe SARS-CoV-2 infection. TCRdb itself ran the 5' RACE reads through MiXCR, one entry per CDR3 protein. The sample consists of 75,000 or so distinct CDR3 sequences, approximately 12% of them appearing once. Material: whole blood. The receptors originated from an adult who was a healthcare worker with PCR-confirmed SARS-CoV-2 infection or an uninfected control (not recorded which). Both conserved end residues are part of each CDR3. D genes are given only for firm matches. The size of a clone is reported for some rows only, either as once, few or many, or as a class for expanded clones.

.,.,TRBV5-1,14,TRBJ2-7,TGCGCCAGCAGCGGAGCGTTGGGGGGCTACGAGCAGTACTTC,CASSGALGGYEQYF
many,.,TRBV5-1,17,TRBJ2-7,TGCGCCAGCAGCTTTCACCTGGGGGCAGGAAGTTCCTACGAGCAGTACTTC,CASSFHLGAGSSYEQYF
many,TRBD2,TRBV24-1,14,TRBJ2-1,TGTGCCACCAGTGACGAGCGGGAGGGGAATAAGCAGTTCTTC,CATSDEREGNKQFF
.,.,TRBV25-1,15,TRBJ1-1,TGTGCCAGCAGTGAAACGCGGAGTCTGGGAACTGAAGCTTTCTTT,CASSETRSLGTEAFF
once,.,TRBV21-1,13,TRBJ2-7,TGTACCAGCAGCAATCTAGGACCCTACGAGCAGTACTTC,CTSSNLGPYEQYF
few,TRBD2,TRBV29-1,17,TRBJ2-2,TGCAGCGTTCGATCTCCGGGACTAGCTTTAAACACCGGGGAGCTGTTTTTT,CSVRSPGLALNTGELFF
many,.,TRBV19,14,TRBJ2-3,TGTGCCAGTAGTAGAGGACAGTACACAGATACGCAGTATTTT,CASSRGQYTDTQYF
many,TRBD2,TRBV5-1,13,TRBJ2-1,TGCGCCAGCAGCCTCGCCAGCGGGAGGCTGCAGTTCTTC,CASSLASGRLQFF
many,.,TRBV5-4,14,TRBJ2-1,TGTGCCAGCAGCCTGGCGAGCTCCTACAATGAGCAGTTCTTC,CASSLASSYNEQFF
.,.,TRBV20-1,12,TRBJ2-7,TGCAGTGCTGTGGACGGGGGCTTGAAGCAGTACTTC,CSAVDGGLKQYF
.,.,TRBV10-2,15,TRBJ2-1,TGCGCCAGCAGTGAGTTAGGGGTACCCTACAATGAGCAGTTCTTC,CASSELGVPYNEQFF
many,TRBD2,TRBV7-2,16,TRBJ2-1,TGTGCCAGCAGCTCCTCACTTAGCGGGACCTACAATGAGCAGTTCTTC,CASSSSLSGTYNEQFF
.,.,TRBV4-3,15,TRBJ1-2,TGCGCCAGCAGCCAAGATACCCAACTGGGCTATGGCTACACCTTC,CASSQDTQLGYGYTF
many,.,TRBV7-9,13,TRBJ1-2,TGTGCCAGCAGCCGGGACCGGAACTATGGCTACACCTTC,CASSRDRNYGYTF
many,.,TRBV6-5,16,TRBJ2-3,TGTGCCAGCAACCTGGGAGCGTGGGCTGACACAGATACGCAGTATTTT,CASNLGAWADTDTQYF
many,.,TRBV20-1,13,TRBJ2-2,TGCAGTGCCAAACCCAGGGGCGCCGGGGAGCTGTTTTTT,CSAKPRGAGELFF
many,.,TRBV5-8,13,TRBJ1-5,TGTGCCAGCAGGCATGGGAACAATCAGCCCCAGCATTTT,CASRHGNNQPQHF
few,.,TRBV12-3/TRBV12-4,11,TRBJ2-7,TGTGCCAGCAGTCGCCGACTCGAGCAGTACTTC,CASSRRLEQYF
few,TRBD2,TRBV20-1,18,TRBJ2-5,TGCAGTGCTTCCAGACCTCGACGAGCGGGAGGGTACCAAGAGACCCAGTACTTC,CSASRPRRAGGYQETQYF
few,.,TRBV5-4,18,TRBJ1-6,TGTGCCAGCAGCTTGATTTCGAACAGTAGGACTTACGATTCACCCCTCCACTTT,CASSLISNSRTYDSPLHF
.,TRBD2,TRBV6-2/TRBV6-3,14,TRBJ2-5,TGTGCCAGCAGTTACCCCGGGGGGCAAGAGACCCAGTACTTC,CASSYPGGQETQYF
few,.,TRBV29-1,15,TRBJ1-1,TGCAGCGTTGAAGTTAGGGCAGGCCCTAACACTGAAGCTTTCTTT,CSVEVRAGPNTEAFF
many,.,TRBV7-7,13,TRBJ2-4,TGTGCTAGCAGCTCCGGGGCCAAAAACATTCAGTACTTC,CASSSGAKNIQYF
few,.,TRBV7-3,13,TRBJ2-7,TGTGCCAGCAGCTCGCGGGACGTGCGGGAGCAGTACTTC,CASSSRDVREQYF
many,TRBD1,TRBV12-3/TRBV12-4,13,TRBJ2-3,TGTGCCAGCAGGCCTACAGGGGCAGATACGCAGTATTTT,CASRPTGADTQYF
many,.,TRBV25-1,13,TRBJ2-6,TGTGCCAGCTCAGGGTCCGGGGCCAACGTCCTGACTTTC,CASSGSGANVLTF
.,.,TRBV6-6,11,TRBJ2-1,TGTGCCACGGGCCGTGGTTATGAGCAGTTCTTC,CATGRGYEQFF
many,.,TRBV30,12,TRBJ2-1,TGTGCCTGGAGCGAAGTTCGCTATGAGCAGTTCTTC,CAWSEVRYEQFF
many,.,TRBV29-1,12,TRBJ2-3,TGCAGCGCCGGTGGGGGTGGAGATACGCAGTATTTT,CSAGGGGDTQYF
.,.,TRBV5-1,14,TRBJ2-7,TGCGCCAGCAGCAGTATGACAGGAATCGGCGAGCAGTACTTC,CASSSMTGIGEQYF
few,.,TRBV11-3,15,TRBJ2-2,TGTGCCAGCAGCCAAGTGCTCAGAGGGACCGGGGAGCTGTTTTTT,CASSQVLRGTGELFF